These T cell receptor beta chains were read from a single sample in a study of glioma-infiltrating T cells after dendritic cell vaccination. Using immunoSEQ multiplex PCR, the repertoire was profiled, and TCRdb retains in-frame clones only, with some absent. This sample has more than 95,000 clones, with roughly 79% found just once. Sequenced here: blood, sampled before dendritic cell vaccination. These receptors came from a human donor with glioblastoma. CDR3s leave out the opening cysteine and the closing phenylalanine or tryptophan.

V gene,CDR3 length,CDR3 protein
TRBV29-1,14,SVEDQQETSGNTIY
TRBV5-1,13,ASSPDRVKSYEQY
TRBV7-2,15,ASSPEGDGSYNSPLH
TRBV2,12,ASKYRGSTDTQY
TRBV7-9,13,ASSLGKQGRETQY
TRBV5-1,10,ASSTRNTEAF
TRBV6-5,10,ASTPGGYGYT
TRBV4-2,15,ASSHYADRGRNGELF
TRBV6-1,13,ASSAPNRGSYEQY
TRBV9,14,ASSVEWTGGAGELF
TRBV19,13,ASSMGTGITDTQY
TRBV30,12,AWNLAGMSGELF
TRBV19,12,ASSIGDRETEAF
TRBV7-9,13,ASSKLGDYNSPLH
TRBV13,13,ASSSASGGGQSQY
TRBV5-6,9,ASSEAETQY
TRBV19,11,ASHQEFNYGYT
TRBV5-1,12,ASSLENGLSPLH
TRBV7-7,14,ASSHQLSGGAETQY
TRBV25-1,13,ASSEYVRDTDTQY
TRBV4-2,11,ASSQALGAPIY
TRBV7-2,13,ASSPAQGDNEKLF
TRBV5-4,12,ASSPGTGSLEQY
TRBV4-1,13,ASSPRDNANQPQH
TRBV4-1,12,ASSLPSGQGPQY
TRBV11-3,13,ASSLAGQNTGELF
TRBV6-6,13,ASSPIGQGGWEQY
TRBV14,15,ASSQDTLAAHTGELF
TRBV15,15,ATSTRRGGVTYNEQF
TRBV7-7,14,ASSPTGRRNTGELF
TRBV7-9,12,ASSLNSLVYGYT
TRBV7-6,12,ASSLWGVNTEAF
TRBV15,10,ATSRDRGEQY
TRBV6-1,10,ASSASNYGYT
TRBV19,12,ATKITGLQETQY
TRBV15,17,ATSRGAPQQLSSYNEQF
TRBV6-1,11,ASSEESTGELF
TRBV5-6,11,ASSLNRVQPQH
TRBV7-2,13,ATNPQGAFPYGYT
TRBV23-1,13,ASSPRTGMDTEAF
TRBV30,11,ASSRGFDTEAF
TRBV11-2,15,ASSHHGTSSWNNEQF
TRBV5-6,12,ASSSAPLSEKLF
TRBV11-3,15,ASSLDTGTGIGETQY
TRBV11-2,13,ASSLDSAEAEKLF
TRBV29-1,11,SVGGGALYEQY
TRBV10-2,11,AVQTGSNSPLH
TRBV11-3,11,ASSLPGSHEQY
TRBV10-1,13,ASSESTGSTDTQY
TRBV13,15,ASSLEWDQSGDTEAF
TRBV6-6,13,AGWGNRGDENGYT
TRBV10-3,14,AIPGQASSGANVLT
TRBV10-1,14,ASSVHGLAGGNEQF
TRBV7-3,14,ASSQQATPNTGELF
TRBV4-1,15,ASSQWAQGNSNQPQH
TRBV2,12,AIIRDTYSYEQF
TRBV28,8,ASSQVEQF
TRBV5-1,12,ASLAGQGAYEQF
TRBV6-4,18,ASRPTFGGGQDGLNTEAF
TRBV5-6,12,ASSFGRGNYEQY